This is a list of T cell receptor beta chains from one sample in a study of T cells in Graves' hyperthyroidism and ophthalmopathy. Each CDR3 protein is one row after TCRdb ran MiXCR on the multiplex PCR reads. The sample records around 450,000 distinct CDR3 sequences, less than 20% being singletons. Specimen: blood. The receptors shown here come from a young woman with Graves' hyperthyroidism. CDR3s include the opening cysteine and the closing phenylalanine or tryptophan. The order of the fields is clone size, D gene, V gene, J gene, CDR3 protein, CDR3 DNA. The D gene is left open where the match is weak. Some rows mark clone size as missing; the rest say once, few, many or name a class of expanded clone.

abundance: few
d_gene: -
v_gene: TRBV6-5
j_gene: TRBJ2-3
CDR3aa: CASSYEGREQYF
CDR3nt: TGTGCCAGCAGTTACGAGGGCAGAGAGCAGTATTTT

abundance: many
d_gene: TRBD2
v_gene: TRBV11-2
j_gene: TRBJ2-1
CDR3aa: CASASLAGKYNEQFF
CDR3nt: TGTGCCAGCGCATCGCTAGCGGGGAAATACAATGAGCAGTTCTTC

abundance: many
d_gene: -
v_gene: TRBV27
j_gene: TRBJ1-2
CDR3aa: CASSFVRGVAGYGYTF
CDR3nt: TGTGCCAGCAGTTTTGTGCGTGGGGTGGCGGGCTATGGCTACACCTTC

abundance: many
d_gene: -
v_gene: TRBV27
j_gene: TRBJ2-6
CDR3aa: CASSLQGSGANVLTF
CDR3nt: TGTGCCAGCAGTTTACAGGGGTCTGGGGCCAACGTCCTGACTTTC

abundance: many
d_gene: -
v_gene: TRBV6-1
j_gene: TRBJ1-3
CDR3aa: CASSWGPPSSGNTIYF
CDR3nt: TGTGCCAGCAGTTGGGGACCGCCGAGCTCTGGAAACACCATATATTTT

abundance: -
d_gene: -
v_gene: TRBV10-3
j_gene: TRBJ2-6
CDR3aa: CATNNRIRATGANVLTF
CDR3nt: TGTGCCACCAACAACCGAATTCGAGCCACTGGGGCCAACGTCCTGACTTTC

abundance: many
d_gene: -
v_gene: TRBV11-2
j_gene: TRBJ2-5
CDR3aa: CASSLASETQYF
CDR3nt: TGTGCCAGCAGCTTAGCCAGCGAGACCCAGTACTTC

abundance: -
d_gene: -
v_gene: TRBV28
j_gene: TRBJ1-3
CDR3aa: CASSFPKGLGASGNTIYF
CDR3nt: TGTGCCAGCAGTTTCCCGAAGGGATTAGGCGCCTCTGGAAACACCATATATTTT

abundance: -
d_gene: -
v_gene: TRBV15
j_gene: TRBJ1-5
CDR3aa: CATRGRNNQPQHF
CDR3nt: TGTGCCACCCGCGGACGGAACAATCAGCCCCAGCATTTT

abundance: few
d_gene: -
v_gene: TRBV19
j_gene: TRBJ2-1
CDR3aa: CASSMEHNGNEQFF
CDR3nt: TGTGCCAGTAGTATGGAGCACAACGGGAATGAGCAGTTCTTC